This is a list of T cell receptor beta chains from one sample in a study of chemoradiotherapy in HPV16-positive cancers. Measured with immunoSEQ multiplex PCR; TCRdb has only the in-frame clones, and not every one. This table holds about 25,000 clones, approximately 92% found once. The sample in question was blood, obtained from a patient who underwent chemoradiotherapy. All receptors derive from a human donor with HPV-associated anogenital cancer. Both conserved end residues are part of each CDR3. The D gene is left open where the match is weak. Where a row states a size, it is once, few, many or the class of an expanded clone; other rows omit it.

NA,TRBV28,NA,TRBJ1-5,CASSPFSQPQHF,TGTGCCAGCAGTCCTTTCAGTCAGCCCCAGCATTTT
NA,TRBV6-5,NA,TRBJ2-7,CASSYWRDRDYEQYF,TGTGCCAGCAGTTACTGGAGGGACAGAGACTACGAGCAGTACTTC
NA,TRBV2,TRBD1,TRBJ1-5,CASSEDRGGNQPQHF,TGTGCCAGCAGCGAAGACAGGGGTGGCAATCAGCCCCAGCATTTT
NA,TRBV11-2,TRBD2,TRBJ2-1,CASSFWEREGVEQFF,TGTGCCAGCAGCTTTTGGGAGCGGGAGGGGGTAGAGCAGTTCTTC
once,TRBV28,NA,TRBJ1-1,CASRLREFTEAFF,TGTGCCAGCAGACTCAGGGAATTCACTGAAGCTTTCTTT
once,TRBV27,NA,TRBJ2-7,CASSVGTRGYEQYF,TGTGCCAGCTCCGTTGGGACAAGGGGATACGAGCAGTACTTC
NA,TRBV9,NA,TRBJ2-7,CASSVGSTYEQYF,TGTGCCAGCAGCGTCGGGTCCACCTACGAGCAGTACTTC
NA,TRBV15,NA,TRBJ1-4,CATSRKGQTNEKLFF,TGTGCCACCAGCAGAAAGGGTCAGACTAATGAAAAACTGTTTTTT
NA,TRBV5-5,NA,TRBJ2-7,CASSLNGGSSYEQYF,TGTGCCAGCAGCCTAAATGGGGGATCTTCCTACGAGCAGTACTTC
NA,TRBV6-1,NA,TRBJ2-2,CASSEIRGVGVTGELFF,TGTGCCAGCAGTGAAATTAGGGGTGTGGGGGTTACCGGGGAGCTGTTTTTT
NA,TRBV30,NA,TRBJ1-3,CAWGYGRIGNTIYF,TGTGCCTGGGGGTATGGGAGAATTGGAAACACCATATATTTT
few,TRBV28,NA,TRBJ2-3,CASSFGMDTQYF,TGTGCCAGCAGTTTCGGAATGGATACGCAGTATTTT
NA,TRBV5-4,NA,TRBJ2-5,CASSLFQGRETQYF,TGTGCCAGCAGCTTGTTTCAGGGAAGAGAGACCCAGTACTTC
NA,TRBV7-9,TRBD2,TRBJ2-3,CASSLWEGDTQYF,TGTGCCAGCAGCTTATGGGAGGGAGATACGCAGTATTTT
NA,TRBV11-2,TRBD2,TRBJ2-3,CASSLKLAGGLSTDTQYF,TGTGCCAGCAGCTTAAAACTAGCGGGGGGTCTTAGCACAGATACGCAGTATTTT
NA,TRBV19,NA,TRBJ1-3,CASSIGAFSGNTIYF,TGTGCCAGTAGTATAGGGGCATTCTCTGGAAACACCATATATTTT
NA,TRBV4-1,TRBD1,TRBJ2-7,CASSQVFGTGGYEQYF,TGCGCCAGCAGCCAGGTTTTCGGGACAGGGGGCTACGAGCAGTACTTC
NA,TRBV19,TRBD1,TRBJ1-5,CASRPGQANQPQHF,TGTGCCAGTAGGCCGGGACAGGCAAATCAGCCCCAGCATTTT
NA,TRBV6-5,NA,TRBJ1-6,CASRPGRNNSPLHF,TGTGCCAGCAGACCGGGACGGAATAATTCACCCCTCCACTTT
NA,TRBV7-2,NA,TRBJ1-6,CASRFDSYNSPLHF,TGTGCCAGCAGATTTGACAGTTATAATTCACCCCTCCACTTT
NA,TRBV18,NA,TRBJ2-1,CASSPASSYNEQFF,TGTGCCAGCTCACCAGCTAGCTCCTACAATGAGCAGTTCTTC
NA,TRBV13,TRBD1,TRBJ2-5,CASSSDIRGYQETQYF,TGTGCCAGCAGCTCCGACATCAGGGGGTACCAAGAGACCCAGTACTTC
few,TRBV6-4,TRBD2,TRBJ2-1,CASMLSRGGLNEQFF,TGTGCCAGCATGTTGTCGCGGGGGGGCTTAAATGAGCAGTTCTTC
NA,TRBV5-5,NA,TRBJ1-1,CASSLAYNSRGTEAFF,TGTGCCAGCAGCTTGGCCTACAATTCTCGAGGCACTGAAGCTTTCTTT
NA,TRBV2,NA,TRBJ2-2,CASRDEAQNTGELFF,TGTGCCAGCAGGGACGAGGCCCAAAACACCGGGGAGCTGTTTTTT
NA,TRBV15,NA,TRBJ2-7,CATSPDSLEQYF,TGTGCCACCAGCCCGGACAGTCTCGAGCAGTACTTC
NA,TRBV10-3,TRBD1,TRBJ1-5,CAISEYDRADQPQHF,TGTGCCATCAGTGAGTATGACAGGGCGGATCAGCCCCAGCATTTT
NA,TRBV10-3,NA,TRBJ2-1,CAISQGGSYNEQFF,TGTGCCATCAGCCAGGGGGGCTCCTACAATGAGCAGTTCTTC
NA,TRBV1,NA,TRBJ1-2,CTSSQALPNYGYTF,TGCACCAGCAGCCAAGCCCTACCAAACTATGGCTACACCTTC
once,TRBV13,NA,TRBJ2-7,CASSLQAYEQYF,TGTGCCAGCAGCTTACAGGCTTACGAGCAGTACTTC